These 15 T cell receptor beta chains share one sample of origin, sequenced in a study of blood T cell repertoires in COVID-19. Produced via immunoSEQ multiplex PCR; TCRdb's table is partial and in-frame only. This sample has about 310,000 clones; roughly 84% occur once, and the top ten carry 1%. The source material was peripheral blood. The receptors stem from a man between 50 and 59 years old with active or convalescent COVID-19.

This clone has more than one count but fewer than ten. The chain carries TRBV2 and TRBJ1-6; D is ambiguous. This CDR3 has 15 residues. V lost 2 bases and J 2 bases, leaving 7 bases between the germline ends. Germline-derived CDR1 and CDR2 are SNHLY and FYNNEI. CDR3 in DNA: TGTGCCAGCAGTGAAAGTCGGGCCTATAATTCACCCCTCCACTTT. This encodes CASSESRAYNSPLHF.

The chain joins TRBV19 to TRBJ1-2; 9 bases line up with TRBD1. The J segment lost 8 bases and the V segment lost 3 bases, leaving 10 bases of the junction unmatched. This CDR3 comprises 15 residues. Per germline, CDR1 LNHDA and CDR2 SQIVND (reference sequence). The CDR3 loop reads CASSIHTGGKGGYTF. CDR3 nucleotide sequence: TGTGCCAGTAGTATTCATACAGGGGGCAAAGGCGGCTACACCTTC.

The V call is TRBV11-3, the J call TRBJ2-3; 9 nucleotides line up with TRBD2. The germline V gene encodes CDR1 SGHNT and CDR2 YENEEA. The ends lost 3 bases at V and 3 bases at J; junction bases unmatched: 1. The CDR3 has 14 residues. CDR3 coding DNA: TGTGCCAGCAGCTTTAGCGGGAGAACAGATACGCAGTATTTT. Protein sequence: CASSFSGRTDTQYF. The whole variable domain, remainder taken from reference TRBV11-3 and TRBJ2-3, is EAGVVQSPRYKIIEKKQPVAFWCNPISGHNTLYWYLQNLGQGPELLIRYENEEAVDDSQLPKDRFSAERLKGVDSTLKIQPAELGDSAVYLCASSFSGRTDTQYFGPGTRLTVL.

The rearrangement uses TRBV18 and TRBJ1-2, with D hard to call. The CDR3 is 15 amino acids. Germline CDR1 KGHSH, CDR2 LQKENI. Trimming stripped 1 base from V and 0 bases from J, with 9 bases between. The CDR3, as DNA: TGTGCCAGCTCACCACAGCCGGGGACTAACTATGGCTACACCTTC. It specifies CASSPQPGTNYGYTF.

The chain employs TRBV5-4 and TRBJ2-1, with 10 bases aligning to TRBD2. This CDR3 contains 14 residues. Germline CDR1 and CDR2: SGHNT and YYREEE (reference sequence). Losses at the gene ends were 1 base for V and 8 bases for J; bases not matched to a gene: 3. CDR3 DNA sequence: TGTGCCAGCAGCTTGTCGCTAGCGGGGGATGAGCAGTTCTTC. Its translation is CASSLSLAGDEQFF. The variable domain in full, completed from reference TRBV5-4 and TRBJ2-1, reads ETGVTQSPTHLIKTRGQQVTLRCSSQSGHNTVSWYQQALGQGPQFIFQYYREEENGRGNFPPRFSGLQFPNYSSELNVNALELDDSALYLCASSLSLAGDEQFFGPGTRLTVL.

The chain combines TRBV5-6 with TRBJ2-1; unclear D gene. The CDR3 is 13 residues long. Trimming took off 0 bases at V and 7 bases at J, with 8 bases between the two ends. The V gene's germline CDR1 is SGHDT and CDR2 YYEEEE. The CDR3, as DNA: TGTGCCAGCAGCTTGGGGGCCTCTAATGAGCAGTTCTTC. This translates into CASSLGASNEQFF.

The rearrangement uses TRBV4-2 and TRBJ1-1, with 7 positions matching TRBD1. The CDR3 extends over 16 amino acids. Germline lookup yields CDR1 LGHNA and CDR2 YNFKEQ. V shed 0 bases, J shed 0 bases, and the junction held 4 bases outside the gene matches. CDR3 sequence (DNA): TGTGCCAGCAGCCAAGATCTTCAGGGGGTGAACACTGAAGCTTTCTTT. Amino acids: CASSQDLQGVNTEAFF.

The V and J genes are TRBV11-2 and TRBJ2-1, with D possibly being TRBD2 (6 bases). V was clipped by 3 bases and J by 5 bases, with 11 bases between them. CDR3 length: 14 amino acids. Germline V CDR1 and CDR2: SGHAT, FQNNGV. The CDR3 region is CASSLISGHNEQFF. The CDR3 DNA sequence: TGTGCCAGCAGCTTGATAAGCGGGCACAATGAGCAGTTCTTC.

As for this clone: Other nucleotide sequences from this sample produce the same CDR3. The chain combines TRBV7-2 with TRBJ2-1, with TRBD2 matching 8 bases. The CDR3 sequence is 15 residues long. The junction had 0 bases not matched to a gene; V was cut back by 2 bases and J by 0 bases. Germline-derived CDR1 and CDR2 are SGHTA and FQGNSA. Here the CDR3 reads CASSLSGSSYNEQFF. CDR3 in DNA: TGTGCCAGCAGCTTAAGCGGGAGCTCCTACAATGAGCAGTTCTTC. Full variable domain (remainder filled in from reference TRBV7-2 and TRBJ2-1): GAGVSQSPSNKVTEKGKDVELRCDPISGHTALYWYRQSLGQGLEFLIYFQGNSAPDKSGLPSDRFSAERTGGSVSTLTIQRTQQEDSAVYLCASSLSGSSYNEQFFGPGTRLTVL.

This clone has just a few counts. The CDR3 DNA follows: TGTGCCAGCTCCCCCGGACTAGCGGGAGGGCTGTACGAGCAGTACTTC. Encoded protein: CASSPGLAGGLYEQYF. The rearrangement links TRBV18 to TRBJ2-7; 15 bases align to TRBD2. Germline CDR1 KGHSH, CDR2 LQKENI. The V and J ends lost 6 bases and 4 bases, in that order; junction bases with no gene match: 7. CDR3 length: 16 residues.

Details on this clone: In the same sample, other DNA sequences code for this CDR3. V usage is TRBV30 and J usage is TRBJ1-2; 10 bases match TRBD1. V lost 1 base to trimming and J lost 7 bases; unmatched junction nucleotides: 3. Germline loops: CDR1 GTSNPN, CDR2 SVGIG (reference sequence). The CDR3 sequence is 13 residues long. The CDR3 is CAWSGQGAGGYTF. The CDR3 DNA reads TGTGCCTGGAGTGGACAGGGGGCAGGTGGCTACACCTTC.

V and J are TRBV27 and TRBJ1-1, with D maybe TRBD1 (6 bases). CDR3 length: 12 amino acids. Trimming stripped 5 bases from V and 11 bases from J, with 15 bases between. Germline CDR1 MNHEY, CDR2 SMNVEV (reference sequence). The CDR3 region has the DNA TGTGCCAGCAGTGTACCGGGACAAATGGCTTTCTTT. This encodes CASSVPGQMAFF.

The J gene is TRBJ2-7, the V gene TRBV28; a possible D gene is TRBD1 (5 bases). Germline V gene sequence: CDR1 MDHEN, CDR2 SYDVKM. This CDR3 spans 13 amino acids. The V end lost 5 bases, the J end lost 6 bases, and 14 bases lay between the germline ends. CDR3 region: CASSHQGLGEQYF. The CDR3 nucleotides read TGTGCCAGCAGTCACCAGGGTTTGGGCGAGCAGTACTTC.

The chain uses TRBV5-1 and TRBJ1-1; D perhaps matches TRBD1 (6 bases). Germline-derived CDR1 and CDR2 are SGHRS and YFSETQ. The CDR3 contains 15 residues. The ends were cut back, 0 bases at V and 1 base at J, with 10 bases in the middle. The CDR3 reads CASSLELTGNTEAFF. The CDR3 DNA is TGCGCCAGCAGCTTGGAGTTGACAGGGAACACTGAAGCTTTCTTT. Drawing the rest from reference TRBV5-1 and TRBJ1-1, the complete variable domain is KAGVTQTPRYLIKTRGQQVTLSCSPISGHRSVSWYQQTPGQGLQFLFEYFSETQRNKGNFPGRFSGRQFSNSRSEMNVSTLELGDSALYLCASSLELTGNTEAFFGQGTRLTVV.

J is TRBJ2-7 and V is TRBV25-1, with a tentative D call TRBD1 (5 bases). The germline CDR1 and CDR2 sequences are MGHDK and SYGVNS. The CDR3 is 13 residues long. V dropped 4 bases and J dropped 6 bases, with 13 bases sitting between them. CDR3 in amino acids: CASSGQRLTEQYF. The DNA for the CDR3 is TGTGCCAGCAGTGGACAGAGGCTCACCGAGCAGTACTTC.